This TCR beta chain was observed in a study of cytomegalovirus exposure and HLA in healthy donors (dated by TCRdb to 2016 to 2017). Background for the entire study: According to an earlier analysis of 587 of the donors, some 180 million T cells yielded 117 million unique TCR beta sequences and less than 300 Gb of sequence data. Roughly 300 gigabases of sequencing data and 75 million to 85 million unique TCR sequences made up an early release that covered under 750 HLA-typed donors. In an earlier analysis of a few hundred of the donors, high-throughput TCR beta sequencing was used to judge whether each TCR beta V gene segment behaved as functional or pseudogenic. Typing coverage varied by locus: about 620-630 donors for A, B, C, DRB1 and DQB1; about 520 for DQA1; nearly 610 for DPA1; 400 to 480 for DPB1. Across roughly 420 genotyped donors of the cohort, an average of about 250,000 unique TCR beta nucleotide sequences per donor were sequenced, and roughly 20% of those sequences were non-productive. The study combined high-throughput TCR immunosequencing, statistical association of individual TCRs with disease status, and machine learning to predict cytomegalovirus infection status. All discovery cohort repertoires had been generated using a single sequencing platform. In addition to the first cohort of roughly 700 subjects, a separate validation cohort of around 110 different subjects was used. A later analysis re-analyzed previously published TCR beta repertoires from about 730 donors and added high-resolution HLA genotyping to study TCR occurrence patterns. Both class I and class II loci were covered by HLA typing, at four-digit resolution. The study aimed to test whether cataloging public T cell receptors could reveal signatures of past pathogen exposure. Because of strong linkage in the cohort, four to six DR-DQ haplotypes were treated as single units for association and clustering. A later genetic analysis took genome-wide SNP genotypes for about 55% of the 666 donors and used that subset as a discovery cohort. Of the 398 genotyped donors, approximately 83% fell in the genetic ancestry cluster associated with self-reported Caucasian donors. Donor age, sex, ethnicity and CMV serostatus were compiled together with the repertoire data. The study used immunosequencing to profile the T cell repertoires of 600 to 850 subjects and linked those repertoires to cytomegalovirus serostatus. In the later analysis, no new phenotypic data were used to find candidate immune exposures; instead, reliance was placed on TCR beta sequences and their occurrence across donors. Results the study describes overall, beyond this receptor: Some IMGT-functional V segments, including TRBV6-2 and TRBV6-3, could not be told apart with the 87-base-pair reads, so those segments were excluded. In a later analysis, most CMV-associated TCR beta chains were found to appear HLA-restricted, with HLA associations seemingly driven largely by CMV exposure. Most TCR sequences were observed very rarely across donors, whereas some public TCRs were present in many individuals. An earlier analysis of roughly 570 of the donors showed that most TCR beta V segments appeared in productive rearrangements either about 87% or about 30% of the time, which broadly matched IMGT annotations. Because counts were too low, under 20 rarely observed V segments, including chromosome 9 orphons, were left out of the earlier analysis of 500 to 650 of the donors. A further reported finding was that TCR beta sequences accurately predicted the HLA-A and HLA-B alleles for most subjects in the first cohort. Because HLA typing was missing for some donors at each locus, association tests included only the typed subset. Presence/absence analyses assumed roughly uniform sequencing depth across donors, an assumption that may not hold. The authors suggested that the approach could potentially be extended to other disease states and immunological phenotypes. According to a later analysis, TCR association rates differed among HLA loci, with DRB1 alleles showing the most associated TCRs and HLA-C alleles showing the fewest. In vitro tests confirmed that a few of the cytomegalovirus-associated TCR beta chains recognize cytomegalovirus antigens. A later analysis associated 15,000 to 20,000 TCR beta sequences with specific HLA alleles at a false discovery rate of 0.05. Cytomegalovirus status was reported to be diagnosed by the classifier with high specificity and sensitivity in both the original and validation cohorts. In a later analysis, several top co-occurrence clusters were reported to appear linked to parvovirus B19, influenza, CMV and Epstein-Barr virus. CMV serostatus was the only immune exposure information available for the cohort. When HLA alleles, especially DR and DQ, strongly co-occurred, TCR associations were difficult to assign to individual alleles. Linkage disequilibrium might explain the correlated functional status among segregating V segments, but an unknown experimental factor could not be ruled out. The sequencing pipeline was judged likely to have produced a cluster of highly shared sequence variants as a technical artifact. This cohort had only TCR beta chains sequenced, and the lack of alpha or paired-chain data limited which features could be detected. The study gave a list of some 150 TCR beta chains associated with cytomegalovirus. Compared with equally common non-associated chains, HLA-associated TCR beta chains in a later analysis were more clonally expanded and had lower generation probabilities. According to a later genetic analysis, donors in an Asian-associated ancestry cluster had fewer N-insertions in productive TCRs than the approximately 630-donor mean. An association between a missense DCLRE1C variant and V-gene and J-gene trimming of TCR beta chains was found in a later genetic analysis and replicated in an independent cohort.

Notes on this clone: The clone's antigen remains unknown. One base away there is no much larger clone; base qualities are not given.

The cohort was made up of 666 healthy bone marrow donors. At the time of sampling, every cohort member was nominally healthy, though immune exposures that went unrecorded were likely present. The donor was CMV seronegative and belonged to the group of roughly 330 seronegative cohort members. Every donor gave a peripheral blood sample, and the peripheral blood mononuclear cells from that sample were used for TCR beta sequencing. The Qiagen DNeasy Blood Extraction Kit was used to extract genomic DNA from the blood cell samples. Library construction relied on the immunoSEQ multiplex PCR assay. For the multiplex PCR, a mixture combining 60 forward primers for TCR Vbeta segments and 13 reverse primers for TCR Jbeta segments was used. Amplification of the CDR3 region of rearranged TCR beta genes was performed with a multiplex PCR assay on genomic DNA. The Illumina HiSeq System was used to sequence the amplified TCR beta libraries as 87-base-pair reads. The authors' pipeline ran thus. A later analysis counted about 80 million unique TCR beta chains across the 500 to 850 repertoires, and around 9.9 million of these chains were shared by at least two donors. To remove PCR and sequencing errors, raw reads were error-corrected and collapsed into unique sequences using a nearest-neighbor algorithm that merged closely related sequences. V, D and J gene segments were assigned by aligning CDR3 sequences to IMGT reference sequences. For a sequence to be retained, a match of at least six nucleotides was required to both a V gene segment and a J gene segment. A rearrangement was called productive if the CDR3 had no stop codons and remained in frame with V and J, and every other rearrangement was called non-productive. Following IMGT convention, CDR3 was defined as the stretch from the second conserved V-encoded cysteine to the conserved J-encoded phenylalanine. The earlier analysis of some 540 of the donors excluded any sequence lacking an unambiguous match to a single V gene segment. In an earlier analysis of almost 600 of the donors, a V segment was called functional when productive rearrangements were above 56.7%, and segregating when the standard deviation between donors exceeded 5%. To diagnose cytomegalovirus status from the catalog of TCR beta chain sequences, a statistical classification framework was built. In a later analysis, TCR nucleotide sequences were compared against IMGT/GENE-DB human TR gene sequences so that V and J genes could be assigned. Using the TCRdist pipeline, a later analysis assigned CDR3 sequences along with most-parsimonious VDJ recombination scenarios. In a later analysis, every TCR beta chain was defined by the combination of its CDR3 amino acid sequence and its V-gene family, and reads without a unique V-gene family were dropped. As a way to deal with suspected cross-contamination and a sequencing artifact, a later analysis dropped over 550 nucleotide sequences that were highly shared and had low generation probability. In a later analysis, a clonal expansion index was calculated for each public chain from normalized within-repertoire ranks of inferred template counts. In a later analysis, generation probabilities were computed using a VDJ recombination model fitted to out-of-frame rearrangements, and the results were checked against IGoR. In a later analysis, TCR-TCR, TCR-HLA and TCR-CMV co-occurrence was scored with hypergeometric tests, and a repertoire-size bias correction was applied to TCR pairs. In a later analysis, false discovery rates were estimated by permuting HLA or CMV assignments 20 times. In a later analysis, co-occurring TCRs were grouped with DBSCAN, and TCRdist sequence similarity was added when clustering was performed within HLA-allele-positive subsets. Co-occurrence clustering excluded repertoires with fewer than 30,000 or more than 120,000 public chains, plus five with anomalous nucleotide sharing. The table was pulled from immuneACCESS by TCRdb, which kept in-frame rearrangements only. Such tables lose some clones; where checked, under half of the loss comes from unresolved V genes, and the rest has no known cause. V, J and clone size are taken as reported in that table, and D and trimming were inferred from the DNA itself. Recorded for this sample are 160,000 or so clones; around 77% of them occurred a single time. Under 2.5% of the sample rests with the top ten.

For CDR1 and CDR2, the germline V gene lists KGHSH and LQKENI. The CDR3 covers 15 residues, taking in both the cysteine and the phenylalanine. Of the read, only the CDR3 DNA is kept; its 45 bases are in frame from base 1. V was cut back by 3 bases and J by 2 bases, leaving a gap of 14 bases between them. The sample consisted of PBMCs. This clonotype originated in a man in his 60s in good health and CMV-seronegative. The sequence joins TRBV18 to TRBJ2-7, with TRBD1 tentatively as D gene (5 bases match). The sequenced DNA: TGTGCCAGCTCACCTCGAGTGGGGCGCACCTACGAGCAGTACTTC. Translated, it reads CASSPRVGRTYEQYF.